The TCR beta chain under discussion was sequenced for a study of blood T cell repertoires in COVID-19. Study as a whole: T cells, B-cell-depleted T cells, or PBMCs provided the cDNA or gDNA that served as material.

This CDR3 has 16 residues. Germline-derived CDR1 and CDR2 are SGHDT and YYEEEE. V was clipped by 0 bases and J by 3 bases; unmatched bases: 8. Original analysis: From reference gene primer amplification, estimates of nucleated cell counts were derived. The table came from immunoSEQ multiplex PCR; TCRdb's copy has only in-frame clones and leaves some out. V and J calls and clone size are copied from that table; D and trimming were computed from the DNA. There are 130,000 to 150,000 clones in the sample; roughly 76% occur only once, and 13% lies in the top ten. The source of this sequence is a man older than 75 with acute or convalescent COVID-19. Sequences were obtained from peripheral blood. This chain uses TRBV5-6 with TRBJ2-7; 8 bases are shared with TRBD1. CDR3 DNA sequence: TGTGCCAGCAGCTTGGGTCTTCAGGGGGCCATCTACGAGCAGTACTTC. This gives the protein CASSLGLQGAIYEQYF.